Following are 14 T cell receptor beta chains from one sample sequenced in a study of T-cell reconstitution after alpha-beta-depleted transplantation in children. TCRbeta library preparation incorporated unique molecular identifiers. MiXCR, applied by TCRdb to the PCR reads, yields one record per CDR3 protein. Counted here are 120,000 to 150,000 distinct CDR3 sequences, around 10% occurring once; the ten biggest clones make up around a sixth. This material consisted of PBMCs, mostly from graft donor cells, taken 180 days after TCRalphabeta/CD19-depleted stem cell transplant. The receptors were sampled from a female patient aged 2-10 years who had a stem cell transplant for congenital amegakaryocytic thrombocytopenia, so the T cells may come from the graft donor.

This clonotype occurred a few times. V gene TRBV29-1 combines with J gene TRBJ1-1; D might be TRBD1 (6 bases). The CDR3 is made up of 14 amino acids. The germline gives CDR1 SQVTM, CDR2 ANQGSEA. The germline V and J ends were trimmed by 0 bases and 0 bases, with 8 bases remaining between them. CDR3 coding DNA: TGCAGCGTTGAAGAGGGGGCAGTGAACACTGAAGCTTTCTTT. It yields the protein CSVEEGAVNTEAFF.

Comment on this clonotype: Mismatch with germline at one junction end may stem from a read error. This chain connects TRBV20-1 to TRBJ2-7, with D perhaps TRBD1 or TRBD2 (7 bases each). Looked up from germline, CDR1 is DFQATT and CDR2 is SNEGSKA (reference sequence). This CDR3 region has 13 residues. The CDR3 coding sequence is TGCAGTGCTAGTGGCCAGGGGGGGTACGAGCATTACTTC. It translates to CSASGQGGYEHYF.

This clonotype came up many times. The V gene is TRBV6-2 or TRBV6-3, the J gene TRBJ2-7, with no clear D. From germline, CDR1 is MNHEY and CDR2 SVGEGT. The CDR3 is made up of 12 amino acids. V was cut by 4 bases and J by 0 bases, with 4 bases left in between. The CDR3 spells CASSSRSYEQYF. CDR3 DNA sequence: TGTGCCAGCAGTTCGCGCTCCTACGAGCAGTACTTC.

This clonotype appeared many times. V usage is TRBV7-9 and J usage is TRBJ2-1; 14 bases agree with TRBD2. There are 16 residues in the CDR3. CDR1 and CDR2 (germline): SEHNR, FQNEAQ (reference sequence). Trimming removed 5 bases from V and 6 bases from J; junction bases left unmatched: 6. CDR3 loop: CASSPLTSGRGNEQFF. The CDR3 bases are TGTGCCAGCAGCCCCCTGACTAGCGGGAGGGGCAATGAGCAGTTCTTC.

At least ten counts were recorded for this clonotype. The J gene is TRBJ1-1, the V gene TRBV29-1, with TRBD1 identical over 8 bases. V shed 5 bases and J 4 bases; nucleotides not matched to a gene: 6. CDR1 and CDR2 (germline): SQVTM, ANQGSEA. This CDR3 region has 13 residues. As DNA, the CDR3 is TGCAGCGTTAGGTTCCAGGGGGCCACTGAAGCTTTCTTT. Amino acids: CSVRFQGATEAFF.

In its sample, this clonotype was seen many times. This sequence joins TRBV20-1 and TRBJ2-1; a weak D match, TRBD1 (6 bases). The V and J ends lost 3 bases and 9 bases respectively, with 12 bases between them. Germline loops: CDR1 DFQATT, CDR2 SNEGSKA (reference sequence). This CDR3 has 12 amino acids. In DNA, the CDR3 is TGCAGTGCTAGTAGGGGGAGAATTGAGCAGTTCTTC. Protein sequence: CSASRGRIEQFF.

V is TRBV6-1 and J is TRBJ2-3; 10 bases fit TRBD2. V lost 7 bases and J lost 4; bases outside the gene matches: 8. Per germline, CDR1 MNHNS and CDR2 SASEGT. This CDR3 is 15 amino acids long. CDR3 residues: CASNPGLASPDTQYF. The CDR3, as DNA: TGTGCCAGCAACCCGGGACTAGCGAGCCCAGATACGCAGTATTTT.

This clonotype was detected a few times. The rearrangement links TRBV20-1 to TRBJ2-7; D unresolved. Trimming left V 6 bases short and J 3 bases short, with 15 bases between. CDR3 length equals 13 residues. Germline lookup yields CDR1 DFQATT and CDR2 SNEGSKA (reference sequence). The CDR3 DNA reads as TGCAGTGCACCGCCGACTTCCGACTACGAGCAGTACTTC. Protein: CSAPPTSDYEQYF.

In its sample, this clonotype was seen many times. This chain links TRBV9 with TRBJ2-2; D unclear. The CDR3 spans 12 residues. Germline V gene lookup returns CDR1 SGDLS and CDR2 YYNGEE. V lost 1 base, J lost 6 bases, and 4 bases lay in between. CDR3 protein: CASSVIAGELFF. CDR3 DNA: TGTGCCAGCAGCGTAATCGCCGGGGAGCTGTTTTTT.

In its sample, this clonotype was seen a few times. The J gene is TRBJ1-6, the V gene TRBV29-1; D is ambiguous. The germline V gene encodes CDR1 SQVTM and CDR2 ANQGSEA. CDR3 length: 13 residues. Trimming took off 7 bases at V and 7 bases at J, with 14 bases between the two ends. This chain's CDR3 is CSGSVGRNSPLHF. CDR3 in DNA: TGCAGCGGCTCCGTCGGGAGAAATTCACCCCTCCACTTT.

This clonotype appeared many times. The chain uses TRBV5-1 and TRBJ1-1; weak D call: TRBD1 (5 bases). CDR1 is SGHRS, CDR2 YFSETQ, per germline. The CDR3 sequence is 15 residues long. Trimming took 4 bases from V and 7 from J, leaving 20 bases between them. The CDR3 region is CASSLEGISGFEAFF. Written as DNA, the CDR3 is TGCGCCAGCAGCCTCGAGGGGATTTCAGGGTTTGAAGCTTTCTTT. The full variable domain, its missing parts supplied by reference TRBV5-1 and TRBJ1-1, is KAGVTQTPRYLIKTRGQQVTLSCSPISGHRSVSWYQQTPGQGLQFLFEYFSETQRNKGNFPGRFSGRQFSNSRSEMNVSTLELGDSALYLCASSLEGISGFEAFFGQGTRLTVV.

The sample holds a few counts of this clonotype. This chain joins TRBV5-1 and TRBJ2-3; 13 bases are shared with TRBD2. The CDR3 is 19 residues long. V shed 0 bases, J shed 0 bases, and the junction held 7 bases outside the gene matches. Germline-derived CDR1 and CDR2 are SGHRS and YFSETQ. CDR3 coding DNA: TGCGCCAGCAGCTTGGATCTCTCGACTAGCGGGGGGAGCACAGATACGCAGTATTTT. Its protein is CASSLDLSTSGGSTDTQYF.

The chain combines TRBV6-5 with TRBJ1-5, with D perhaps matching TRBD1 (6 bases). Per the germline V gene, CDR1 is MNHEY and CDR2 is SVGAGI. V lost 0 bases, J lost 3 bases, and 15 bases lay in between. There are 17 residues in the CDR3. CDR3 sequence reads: CASSYSILQGVNQPQHF. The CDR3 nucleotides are TGTGCCAGCAGTTACTCGATTCTACAGGGAGTCAATCAGCCCCAGCATTTT.

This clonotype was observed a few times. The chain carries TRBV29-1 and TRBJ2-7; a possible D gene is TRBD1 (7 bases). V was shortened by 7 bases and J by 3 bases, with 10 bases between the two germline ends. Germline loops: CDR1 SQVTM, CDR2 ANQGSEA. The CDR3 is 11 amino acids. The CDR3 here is CSAQGGYEQYF. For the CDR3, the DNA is TGCAGCGCCCAGGGGGGCTACGAGCAGTACTTC.